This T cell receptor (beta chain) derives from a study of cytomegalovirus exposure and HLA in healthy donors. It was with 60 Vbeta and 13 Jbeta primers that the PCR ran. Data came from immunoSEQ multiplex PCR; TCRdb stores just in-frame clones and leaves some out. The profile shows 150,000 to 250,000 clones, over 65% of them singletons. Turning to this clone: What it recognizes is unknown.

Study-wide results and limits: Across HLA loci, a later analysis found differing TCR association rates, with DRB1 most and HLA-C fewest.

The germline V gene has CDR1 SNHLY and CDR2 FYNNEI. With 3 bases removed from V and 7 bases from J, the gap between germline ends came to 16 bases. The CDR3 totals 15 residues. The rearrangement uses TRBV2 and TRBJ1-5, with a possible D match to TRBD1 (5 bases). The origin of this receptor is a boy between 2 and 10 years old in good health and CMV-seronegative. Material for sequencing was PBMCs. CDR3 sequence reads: CASSDQGHGRQPQHF. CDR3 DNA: TGTGCCAGCAGTGACCAGGGCCACGGAAGGCAGCCCCAGCATTTT. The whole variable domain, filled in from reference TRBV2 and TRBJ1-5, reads EPEVTQTPSHQVTQMGQEVILRCVPISNHLYFYWYRQILGQKVEFLVSFYNNEISEKSEIFDDQFSVERPDGSNFTLKIRSTKLEDSAMYFCASSDQGHGRQPQHFGDGTRLSIL.